These T cell receptor beta chains were read from a single sample in a study of blood T cell repertoires in COVID-19. This table comes from immunoSEQ multiplex PCR, and its TCRdb copy is limited to in-frame clones, with some not included. The table lists a few hundred thousand clones, roughly nine tenths of them singletons. Input material: PBMCs or T cells enriched from blood (not recorded which). All receptors derive from a woman aged 25 to 39 who had recovered from COVID-19. Each CDR3 is given with its conserved first and last residue. A D gene is named only where the DNA matches it firmly. Expanded clones get a size class; other rows say once, few or many, or leave the size out.

TRBJ2-6 TRBV11-2 NA NA TGTGCCAGCAGCTTACTCCCGAGTAGCTCTGGGGCCAACGTCCTGACTTTC CASSLLPSSSGANVLTF
TRBJ1-4 TRBV3-1/TRBV3-2 once TRBD1 TGTGCCAGCAGCCGCGACAGGGGCTCTAATGAAAAACTGTTTTTT CASSRDRGSNEKLFF
TRBJ1-2 TRBV25-1 NA NA TGTGCCAGCAGTCCCGCGGGGGAAGCCTATGGCTACACCTTC CASSPAGEAYGYTF
TRBJ1-1 TRBV18 NA NA TGTGCCAGCTCCCAACAGCTCTACACTGAAGCTTTCTTT CASSQQLYTEAFF
TRBJ1-1 TRBV4-2 NA NA TGTGCCAGCAGCCAAGGGAAGGGACACGAGAACACTGAAGCTTTCTTT CASSQGKGHENTEAFF
TRBJ1-5 TRBV19 NA NA TGTGCCAGTATGTGGCAGGGGCTCGATCAGCCCCAGCATTTT CASMWQGLDQPQHF
TRBJ2-2 TRBV27 NA TRBD2 TGTGCCAGCAGTTGGTGGCGGGGGACCTCGAACACCGGGGAGCTGTTTTTT CASSWWRGTSNTGELFF
TRBJ2-7 TRBV3-1/TRBV3-2 NA NA TGTGCCAGCAGCTTCCGGCGGTCGTCCTACGAGCAGTACTTC CASSFRRSSYEQYF
TRBJ1-5 TRBV27 NA TRBD1 TGTGCCAGTTCGACAGGGGGGACCAATCAGCCCCAGCATTTT CASSTGGTNQPQHF
TRBJ2-2 TRBV19 NA TRBD2 TGTGCCAGTAGTATGGTCGGGGGGTCCGGGGAGCTGTTTTTT CASSMVGGSGELFF
TRBJ1-1 TRBV6-6 NA TRBD1 TGTGCCAGCATTCACTCCGGACAGGGTACTGAAGCTTTCTTT CASIHSGQGTEAFF
TRBJ1-2 TRBV7-3 once TRBD1 TGTGCCAGCAGCGTATCCGGGACAGGGTTCCATGGCTACACCTTC CASSVSGTGFHGYTF
TRBJ1-6 TRBV19 NA NA TGTGCCAGTAGTATAGCGGGGTCCTATAATTCACCCCTCCACTTT CASSIAGSYNSPLHF
TRBJ2-7 TRBV20-1 NA NA TGCAGTGCTAGCGGGACTCGGGAGCAGTACTTC CSASGTREQYF
TRBJ1-4 TRBV30 NA NA TGTGCCTGGAGTGTACTTATCCCCCGTGGTGAAAAACTGTTTTTT CAWSVLIPRGEKLFF
TRBJ1-5 TRBV6-5 NA NA TGTGCCAGCAGTTTGGGGGCTAATCAGCCCCAGCATTTT CASSLGANQPQHF
TRBJ2-2 TRBV7-9 NA TRBD1 TGTGCCACCCCCCCCGACAGGGGTAACACCGGGGAGCTGTTTTTT CATPPDRGNTGELFF
TRBJ1-2 TRBV5-1 NA TRBD1 TGCGCCAGCAGCCCAGACAGGGGGCCCTGGGGCTACACCTTC CASSPDRGPWGYTF
TRBJ1-2 TRBV11-2 NA TRBD1 TGTGCCAGCAGCTTAGCGGGACAGGGGTTGGGCTATGGCTACACCTTC CASSLAGQGLGYGYTF
TRBJ1-6 TRBV4-3 NA NA TGCGCCAGCAGCCAAGATGCCGGACACTCCTATAATTCACCCCTCCACTTT CASSQDAGHSYNSPLHF
TRBJ2-2 TRBV13 NA NA TGTGCCAGCAGCCCCCCTGGGGGCCTCACCGGGGAGCTGTTTTTT CASSPPGGLTGELFF
TRBJ2-7 TRBV19 NA NA TGTGCCAGTAGTATAGTGGCAGAACGCTACGAGCAGTACTTC CASSIVAERYEQYF
TRBJ2-1 TRBV7-2 NA TRBD2 TGTGCCAGCAGCTTAGCGCTAGCGGCCGGCTCCTACAATGAGCAGTTCTTC CASSLALAAGSYNEQFF
TRBJ2-5 TRBV6-5 NA NA TGTGCCAGCAGTTTTACAGTCCAAGAGACCCAGTACTTC CASSFTVQETQYF
TRBJ2-1 TRBV11-2 NA NA TGTGCCAGCAGCTTAGAATTACTAGACAATGAGCAGTTCTTC CASSLELLDNEQFF
TRBJ2-7 TRBV2 NA TRBD1 TGTGCCAGCATCGACAGGGAAATCGACGAGCAGTACTTC CASIDREIDEQYF
TRBJ2-1 TRBV19 NA TRBD1 TGTGCCAGTAGTAGCGGACAGGAGTACAATGAGCAGTTCTTC CASSSGQEYNEQFF
TRBJ2-7 TRBV5-4 once NA TGTGCCAGCAGCTGGAGTGCAGGGGCCGAGCAGTACTTC CASSWSAGAEQYF
TRBJ1-1 TRBV5-1 NA NA TGCGCCAGCAGCTTGGGGGCAGGGGTGGGCACTGAAGCTTTCTTT CASSLGAGVGTEAFF
TRBJ1-1 TRBV10-3 NA NA TGTGCCATCACCCCGGGGAGGGCAGATAGCACTGAAGCTTTCTTT CAITPGRADSTEAFF
TRBJ1-1 TRBV5-1 NA NA TGCGCCAGCAGCTGGGGGGACGGTTTGAACACTGAAGCTTTCTTT CASSWGDGLNTEAFF
TRBJ1-1 TRBV2 NA NA TGTGCCAGCAAGGGTCGGGAGACCCACACTGAAGCTTTCTTT CASKGRETHTEAFF
TRBJ2-4 TRBV19 NA NA TGTGCCAGTAGTCCTATCCCGCTGTTCACCAAAAACATTCAGTACTTC CASSPIPLFTKNIQYF
TRBJ2-7 TRBV4-2 NA NA TGTGCCAGCAGCCAAGTAGGCGGGACCGGGCTACCCCACGAGCAGTACTTC CASSQVGGTGLPHEQYF
TRBJ1-4 TRBV7-2 once NA TGTGCCAGCAGCGAGACAGACTTTAATGAAAAACTGTTTTTT CASSETDFNEKLFF
TRBJ1-5 TRBV19 NA NA TGTGCCAGTAGCCAAACCCGCGGGGGCCTCGGGGGGCCCCAGCATTTT CASSQTRGGLGGPQHF
TRBJ1-2 TRBV7-9 NA TRBD1 TGTGCCAGCAGCTTCCAGGGACAGCTGAAATCCTATGGCTACACCTTC CASSFQGQLKSYGYTF
TRBJ1-4 TRBV9 NA TRBD1 TGTGCCAGCAGCGGTGGACAGGGGGTGGCCAAACTGTTTTTT CASSGGQGVAKLFF
TRBJ1-2 TRBV2 NA NA TGTGCCAGCAGCAGTGGGGGGGGTGGCTACACCTTC CASSSGGGGYTF
TRBJ1-2 TRBV5-4 NA TRBD1 TGTGCCAGCAGCTTGGGACAGGGTTTTGGCTACACCTTC CASSLGQGFGYTF
TRBJ2-4 TRBV5-4 NA NA TGTGCCAGCAGCTTGGGACAGACCAACATTCAGTACTTC CASSLGQTNIQYF
TRBJ2-4 TRBV7-8 once TRBD2 TGTGCCAGCAGCTCTGGACAGGTGGGGACTAGCCCCAAAAACATTCAGTACTTC CASSSGQVGTSPKNIQYF
TRBJ1-6 TRBV25-1 NA NA TGTGCCAGCAGTGAATACTTTGATTCACCCCTCCACTTT CASSEYFDSPLHF
TRBJ2-7 TRBV5-6 NA TRBD2 TGTGCCAGCAGCTTGGATGCGGGGGGGTCCTACGAGCAGTACTTC CASSLDAGGSYEQYF
TRBJ1-3 TRBV9 NA NA TGTGCCAGCAGCTCTGTCCCCGGAAACACCATATATTTT CASSSVPGNTIYF
TRBJ2-7 TRBV2 few TRBD1 TGTGCCAGCAGCCCCCGGGACAGGGGCCACGAGCAGTACTTC CASSPRDRGHEQYF
TRBJ2-7 TRBV9 NA TRBD1 TGTGCCAGCAGTTCCGGGACAGGGACCTACGAGCAGTACTTC CASSSGTGTYEQYF
TRBJ1-2 TRBV18 NA NA TGTGCCAGCTCACCACCGCAGGGGCTTCACTATGGCTACACCTTC CASSPPQGLHYGYTF